The clone carrying this T cell receptor beta chain has at least ten counts. Using 10%, 30% or 50% RNA, naive CD8 libraries were derived from around 20,000 to 1,000,000 sorted cells. One entry per CDR3 protein, called by TCRdb with MiXCR from the PCR reads. In the table there are about 640,000 distinct CDR3 sequences, just under 20% of which are singletons. Trimming removed 3 bases at V and 8 bases at J, with 16 bases between. CDR3 size: 14 residues. CDR1 and CDR2 from the germline V gene are MNHEY and SMNVEV (reference sequence). The entry originates in a study of molecular identifiers for immune sequencing clone quantification. About the study: Naive CD8 cell RNA, from roughly 21,000 or 96,000 cells, was split five ways in replicates, with four sequenced.

The sequence was obtained from a human donor in good health. Some libraries in this study had Jurkat cell RNA spiked in. Sequencing used naive CD8+ T cells from blood, with Jurkat cell RNA spiked in. Subset noted: FACS-sorted CD8+CD4-CCR7+CD45RA+ naive T cells. This rearrangement joins TRBV27 to TRBJ1-2, with D possibly being TRBD1 (6 bases). The CDR3 coding sequence is TGTGCCAGCAGTTTTAGTGCAGGGGAGATCGGCTACACCTTC. Translated: CASSFSAGEIGYTF.